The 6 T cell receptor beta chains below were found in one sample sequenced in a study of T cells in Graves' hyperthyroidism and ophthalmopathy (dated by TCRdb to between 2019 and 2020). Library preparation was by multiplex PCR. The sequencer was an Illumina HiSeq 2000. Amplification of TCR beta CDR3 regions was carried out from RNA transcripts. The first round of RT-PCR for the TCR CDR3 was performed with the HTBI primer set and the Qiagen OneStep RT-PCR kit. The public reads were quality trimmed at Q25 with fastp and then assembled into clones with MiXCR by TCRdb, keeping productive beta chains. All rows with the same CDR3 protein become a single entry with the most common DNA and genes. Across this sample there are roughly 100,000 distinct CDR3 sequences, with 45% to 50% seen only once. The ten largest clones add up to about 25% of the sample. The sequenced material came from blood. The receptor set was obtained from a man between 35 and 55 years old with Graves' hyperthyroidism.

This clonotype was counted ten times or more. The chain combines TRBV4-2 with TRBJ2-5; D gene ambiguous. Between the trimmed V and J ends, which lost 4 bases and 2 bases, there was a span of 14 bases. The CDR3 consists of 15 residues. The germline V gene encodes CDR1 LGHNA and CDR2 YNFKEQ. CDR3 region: CASSPHLRKQETQYF. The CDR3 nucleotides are TGTGCCAGCAGCCCCCACTTAAGGAAGCAAGAGACCCAGTACTTC.

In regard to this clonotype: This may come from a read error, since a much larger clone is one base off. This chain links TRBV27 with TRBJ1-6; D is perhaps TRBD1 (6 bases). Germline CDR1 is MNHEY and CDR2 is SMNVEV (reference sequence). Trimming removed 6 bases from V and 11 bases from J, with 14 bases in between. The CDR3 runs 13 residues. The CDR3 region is CASRYREDPPLHF. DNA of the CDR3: TGTGCCAGCAGGTACAGGGAGGATCCACCCCTCCACTTT.

CDR3 nucleotides: TGTGCCAGCAGCCCGGCGGCGGTATACTCTGGGGCCAACGTCCTGACTTTC. Translating it yields CASSPAAVYSGANVLTF. This chain links TRBV7-2 with TRBJ2-6; no reliable D call. CDR1 is SGHTA, CDR2 FQGNSA, per germline. CDR3 length: 17 residues. V was shortened by 5 bases and J by 0 bases, with 14 bases between the two germline ends.

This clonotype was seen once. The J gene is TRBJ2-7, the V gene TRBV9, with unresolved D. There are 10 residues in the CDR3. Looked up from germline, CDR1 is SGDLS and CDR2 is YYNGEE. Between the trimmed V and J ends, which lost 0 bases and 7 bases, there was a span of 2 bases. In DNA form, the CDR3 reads TGTGCCAGCAGCGTAGGTGAGCAGTACTTC. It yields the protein CASSVGEQYF.

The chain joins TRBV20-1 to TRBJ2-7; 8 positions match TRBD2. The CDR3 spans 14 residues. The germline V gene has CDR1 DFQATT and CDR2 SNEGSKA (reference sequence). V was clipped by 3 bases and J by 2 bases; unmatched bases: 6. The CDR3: CSARIGRGAYEQYF. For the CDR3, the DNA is TGCAGTGCTAGGATTGGGCGGGGGGCCTACGAGCAGTACTTC.

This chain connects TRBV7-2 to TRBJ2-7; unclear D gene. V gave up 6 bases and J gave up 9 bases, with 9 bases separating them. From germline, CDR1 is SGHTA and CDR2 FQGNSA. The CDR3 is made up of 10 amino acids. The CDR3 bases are TGTGCCAGCAGTTACTATGGGCAGTACTTC. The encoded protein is CASSYYGQYF.